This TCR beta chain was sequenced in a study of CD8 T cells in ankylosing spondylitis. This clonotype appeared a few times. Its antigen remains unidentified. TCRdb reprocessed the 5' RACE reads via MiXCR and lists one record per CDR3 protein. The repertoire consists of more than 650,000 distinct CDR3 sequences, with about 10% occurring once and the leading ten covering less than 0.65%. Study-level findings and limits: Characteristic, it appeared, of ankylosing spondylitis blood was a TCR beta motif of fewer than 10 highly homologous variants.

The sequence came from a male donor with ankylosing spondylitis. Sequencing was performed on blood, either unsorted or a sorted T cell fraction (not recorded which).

The CDR3 is CASSERFPGNTIYF. In DNA, the CDR3 is TGCGCCAGCAGCGAAAGATTCCCAGGAAACACCATATATTTT. V is TRBV5-1 and J is TRBJ1-3, with unresolved D. The V and J ends lost 4 bases and 4 bases respectively, with 12 bases between them. In germline, CDR1 is SGHRS, CDR2 YFSETQ. The CDR3 is 14 residues long.